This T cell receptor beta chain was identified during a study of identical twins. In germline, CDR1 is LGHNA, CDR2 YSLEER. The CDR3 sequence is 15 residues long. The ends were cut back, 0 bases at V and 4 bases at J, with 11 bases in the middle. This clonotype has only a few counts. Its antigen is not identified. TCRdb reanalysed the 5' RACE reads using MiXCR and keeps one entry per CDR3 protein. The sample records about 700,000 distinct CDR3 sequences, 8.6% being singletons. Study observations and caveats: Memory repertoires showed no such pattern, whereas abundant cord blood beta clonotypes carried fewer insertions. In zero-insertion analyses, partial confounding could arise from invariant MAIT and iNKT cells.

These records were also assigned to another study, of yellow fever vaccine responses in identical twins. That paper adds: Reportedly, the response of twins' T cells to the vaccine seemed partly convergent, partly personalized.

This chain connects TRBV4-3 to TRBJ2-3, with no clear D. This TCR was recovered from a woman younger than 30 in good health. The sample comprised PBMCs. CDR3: CASSQEWDLADTQYF. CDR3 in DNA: TGCGCCAGCAGCCAAGAATGGGATCTCGCAGATACGCAGTATTTT.